This T cell receptor (beta chain) is drawn from a study of tumor-infiltrating lymphocytes in primary liver carcinoma (dated by TCRdb to 2016 to 2017). Describing the broader study: Between November 2015 and 2016, roughly five patients in China with histopathologically diagnosed primary liver carcinoma had surgical resection. Of the five patients, three men and two women aged 30 to 69 years, four had hepatocellular carcinoma and one had combined HCC and intrahepatic cholangiocarcinoma. Tumors of the five patients were stage T1-T3 N0M0 with maximum diameters of roughly 4.2 to 10 cm. Samples yielded roughly 3.65 to 7.5 million productive TCRbeta reads; read depth did not differ significantly between tissue types. Across five regions of each liver tumor, along with adjacent normal tissue and blood, the study brought together TCRbeta repertoire sequencing, expression microarrays and whole-exome sequencing. TCRbeta repertoire sequencing covered approximately 35 specimens from 5 patients: some 25 tumor regions, 5 adjacent noncancerous liver tissues and 5 peripheral blood samples. Reproducibility between technical replicate repertoires was high, with correlation coefficients above 0.95 and mean shared-clone rates roughly 0.86. Points the paper makes about the study in general: Bulk unsorted samples precluded comparing CD4+ and CD8+ T cell repertoires. With just a handful of patients in the study, the authors point out that the findings should be validated in a larger study. Repertoire overlap was found to be higher between tumor regions (mean approximately 35%) than between tumor-adjacent (about 17%) or tumor-blood (around 15%) pairs, consistent with antigen-driven expansion. Because sequencing covered only the TCR beta chain and unpaired alpha chains were not captured, true repertoire diversity is likely underestimated. A significantly larger repertoire fraction was made up by the top 250 clones in tumors than in blood (p = 0.039).

Starting from about 550 ng total RNA, TCRbeta-specific cDNA was produced by reverse transcription with a constant-region primer and ProtoScript II reverse transcriptase. Construction of the TCRbeta libraries relied on three nested rounds of multiplex PCR, following a slightly modified ARM-PCR procedure. The first two PCR rounds used multiplex TRBV1-TRBV30 forward primers with a Cbeta reverse primer, each for approximately 10 cycles. Sample barcodes and Illumina adapters were added in a final 25-cycle PCR with Deep VentR polymerase. Before sequencing, amplicons of 200-500 bp were purified from gel using a QIAquick gel extraction kit. An Illumina HiSeq 2500 was used to sequence the TCRbeta amplicons with 250-bp paired-end reads. In the source study's methods: Reads were quality-trimmed with Trimmomatic v0.33, and paired reads were merged with FLASH v1.2.11 to recover full CDR3 sequences. V, D and J germline segments were assigned to the rearranged TCRbeta sequences using MiGEC v1.2.1b. Clonotype statistics, along with Shannon-Wiener diversity indices, were calculated using VDJtools v1.0.0. Except for diversity analysis, only the 250 most abundant clonotypes of each sample were used in subsequent analyses to reduce sampling bias. TCRdb reran the public reads through fastp at Q25 and MiXCR, keeping productive beta chains. Each CDR3 protein gets just one entry, which takes the most common genes and DNA from the rows behind it. TCRdb assigned the V and J calls; the authors' analysis was not used. Present in this sample are approximately 300,000 distinct CDR3 sequences, 55% to 65% of which were seen just once. The ten largest clones represent roughly 9% of the sample.

Turning to this clonotype: It has no known antigen specificity. Its ends do not fully match the called genes, so a read error is possible.

The germline V gene yields SGHNT for CDR1 and YENEEA for CDR2. The CDR3 spans 16 residues, from the cysteine through the phenylalanine. Only the CDR3 part of the read is kept: 48 bases, read in frame from the first base. Blood RNA was extracted from unsorted whole blood with TRIzol reagent; germline DNA came from the DNeasy Blood & Tissue kit. Chronic HBV infection was present in the patients, and the patients were treatment-naive at sampling. Before surgery, about 4 milliliters of peripheral blood were collected into K2EDTA tubes. The chain is encoded by TRBV11-3 joined to TRBJ2-1, and possibly TRBD2, on 7 matching bases. The sample comprised peripheral blood. The source of this sequence is a man aged 35-49 years with primary liver carcinoma and hepatitis B virus infection. The nucleotides are TGTACCAGCACCTTAATCGGGGGGCTAGAGATTGGCGAGCAGTTCTTC. This gives the protein CTSTLIGGLEIGEQFF. This CDR3, with the reference TRBV11-3 and TRBJ2-1 proteins standing in past its ends, gives the full variable domain EAGVVQSPRYKIIEKKQPVAFWCNPISGHNTLYWYLQNLGQGPELLIRYENEEAVDDSQLPKDRFSAERLKGVDSTLKIQPAELGDSAVYLCTSTLIGGLEIGEQFFGPGTRLTVL.